The 8 T cell receptor beta chains below come from one sample, sequenced in a study of T cells expressing NK-cell markers. TCRdb reanalyzed the 5' RACE reads and collapses them to one entry per CDR3 protein, without DNA. There are some 340,000 distinct CDR3 sequences in the sample, with over 4% held by the top ten. The specimen was blood T cells: a sorted CD56 or NKG2C T cell subset, CD4+ or CD8+ T cells, or bulk PBMC T cells (not recorded which). These receptors originate from a man aged 18 to 69 in good health.

This rearrangement joins TRBV12-3 or TRBV12-4 to TRBJ2-1; with no DNA, the TCRdb D assignment of TRBD1 cannot be verified. The CDR3 loop spans 15 amino acids. CDR3 in amino acids: CASSSRQGAGNEQFF.

The chain couples TRBV12-3 or TRBV12-4 to TRBJ1-5; TCRdb names TRBD1, which stays unverified in the absence of DNA. This CDR3 spans 16 amino acids. The CDR3 region is CASTWGDSRGNQPQHF.

The J gene is TRBJ2-1, the V gene TRBV2; as DNA is missing, the TRBD2 call by TCRdb cannot be tested. The V gene's germline CDR1 is SNHLY and CDR2 FYNNEI. CDR3 size: 16 residues. CDR3 sequence: CASRVGLAGERNEQFF.

The CDR3 sequence is CASSNRRTQSSYEQYF. The chain combines TRBV6-2 or TRBV6-3 with TRBJ2-7; TCRdb's D call of TRBD2 is untestable without DNA. Germline V gene data show CDR1 as MNHEY and CDR2 as SVGEGT. The length of the CDR3 is 16 residues.

This rearrangement joins TRBV15 to TRBJ1-1; TCRdb designates TRBD1, a call that cannot be tested without DNA. CDR1 LNHNV and CDR2 YYDKDF come from the germline V gene (reference sequence). The CDR3 covers 15 residues. CDR3 residues: CATSRAAGGGTEAFF.

The rearrangement uses TRBV4-1 and TRBJ2-2. The CDR3 has 16 residues. The germline CDR1 and CDR2 sequences are MGHRA and YSYEKL. CDR3 amino acids: CASSQDPGRNTGELFF.

CDR3 amino acids: CASSREIRVEKLFF. The chain has TRBV6-1 and TRBJ1-4. The V gene's germline CDR1 is MNHNS and CDR2 SASEGT. The CDR3 covers 14 residues.

The gene calls are TRBV16 and TRBJ1-2. This CDR3 has 13 amino acids. In germline, CDR1 is KGHSY, CDR2 FQNENV. The chain's CDR3 is CASSQLSGSSYTF.